This T cell receptor beta chain was recorded in a study of OX40 agonist ivuxolimab in advanced cancers. Broadly, across the study: Ivuxolimab was a fully human IgG2 agonistic monoclonal antibody targeting the costimulatory receptor OX40 (CD134). The paper covers the monotherapy dose-escalation part of the phase I ivuxolimab trial, which included N ≈ 50 patients. Intravenous ivuxolimab was administered to patients every 2 weeks at six dose levels: 0.01, 0.1, 0.3, 1.5, 3 and 10 mg/kg. The purpose of peripheral TCRbeta sequencing was to test whether ivuxolimab changed TCR sequence diversity and led to clonal T-cell expansion. Partial responses occurred in three dose-escalation patients, of whom one had hepatocellular carcinoma and two had cutaneous melanoma. In the dose-escalation cohort, approximately 83% of patients were male, and the mean age was approximately 60 years with a range of about 23 to 79. Patients were allowed to have had prior anti-PD-1, anti-PD-L1 or anti-CTLA-4 therapy, and around 43% of the dose-escalation patients had been treated with checkpoint inhibitors. Of the roughly 54 dose-escalation patients, hepatocellular carcinoma was present in approximately 20, melanoma in approximately 15, renal cell carcinoma in 9 and head and neck cancer in 9. Results the study describes overall, beyond this receptor: The antigen specificity of the clonally expanded peripheral T cells was not determined. After ivuxolimab, CD8+ T cells had more expanded clones than CD4+ T cells on average. Low levels of normalized T-cell clonal expansion were also seen in some nonresponding patients. In partial responders in the 0.1-3.0 mg/kg groups, normalized peripheral clonal expansion was found to be among the lowest, especially among CD8+ T cells. At doses from 0.1 to 3.0 mg/kg, clonal expansion was seen in both CD4+ and CD8+ blood T cells between baseline and week 6.

Genomic DNA was isolated from the sorted cells so that the TCRbeta CDR3 region could be sequenced. TCRbeta CDR3 regions were sequenced using the immunoSEQ Assay. Here the immuneACCESS table is served through TCRdb, limited to in-frame sequences with V and J called. Missing clones are a known gap in these copies; in checked studies unresolved V genes cover under half, and the rest lacks a known reason. In all, the sample holds some 110,000 clones, and about nine tenths of those were seen once. Of the sample, about 0.5% is held by the ten largest clones. Worth noting for this clone: Its antigen specificity is not known. Base qualities are not provided; no much larger clone lies one nucleotide away.

V is clipped by 5 bases and J by 3 bases, and the sequence between their germline boundaries is 22 bases long. Taken from the germline V gene, the CDR1 and CDR2 loops are SGHTA and FQGNSA. The CDR3, cysteine through phenylalanine, is 17 amino acids long. The kept DNA is CDR3 alone, 51 bases in frame from the first base. Patients with autoimmune disease history or receiving systemic immunosuppression were excluded from the trial. Peripheral blood for TCR sequencing was drawn from every dose cohort at baseline, at cycle 4 day 1 and at cycle 7 day 1. The samples were drawn from a first-in-human, open-label, multicenter phase I dose-escalation trial of ivuxolimab. Adults with locally advanced or metastatic head and neck squamous cell, hepatocellular, melanoma or renal cell carcinoma were enrolled in the trial. Before TCR sequencing, CD4+ and CD8+ T cells were separately sorted from peripheral blood.

The receptor chain draws on TRBV7-2 and TRBJ1-1; 6 matching bases give a weak D call of TRBD1. The sequencing used CD4+ or CD8+ T cells sorted from blood, collected in a trial of the OX40 agonist ivuxolimab. The sequence came from an adult with an advanced solid tumor such as melanoma, head and neck, liver or kidney cancer. CDR3 protein: CASSPRGAYLGDTEAFF. The nucleotide sequence reads as follows: TGTGCCAGCAGCCCGCGGGGGGCTTACCTAGGGGACACTGAAGCTTTCTTT.